Listed here are 27 T cell receptor beta chains from one sample, sequenced in a study of cytomegalovirus exposure and HLA in healthy donors (dated by TCRdb to 2016 to 2017). Preparation of the library involved the immunoSEQ multiplex PCR assay. For the multiplex PCR, a mixture combining 60 forward primers for TCR Vbeta segments and 13 reverse primers for TCR Jbeta segments was used. TCRdb took this table from immuneACCESS and kept in-frame rearrangements with V and J called. Such tables lack part of the clones; where checked against another copy, unresolved V genes explain under half of the gap, and the rest is unexplained. The sample table lists more than 80,000 clones, around 67% of them with a count of one. About 2.3% of the sample is held by the ten biggest clonotypes. Sample: PBMCs. The receptors shown here come from a human donor in good health.

The V and J genes are TRBV4-3 and TRBJ1-2; maybe TRBD1 (6 bases). The CDR3 is made up of 13 amino acids. CDR1 and CDR2 (germline): LGHNA, YSLEER. The ends were cut back, 5 bases at V and 7 bases at J, with 14 bases in the middle. This CDR3 reads CASSATGYRGYTF. In DNA, the CDR3 is TGCGCCAGCAGCGCTACAGGGTACCGTGGCTACACCTTC.

The chain uses TRBV21-1 and TRBJ2-4; TRBD2 was called by the table and not checked on the DNA. TRBV21-1 is a recognized pseudogene. The CDR3 is made up of 16 amino acids. This CDR3 reads CASSPRDFRAKNIQYF. Here the CDR3 DNA reads TGTGCCAGCAGCCCCCGGGACTTCCGAGCCAAAAACATTCAGTACTTC.

In its sample, this clone was seen a few times. This chain joins TRBV7-2 and TRBJ2-3, with 9 nucleotides matching TRBD1. V lost 5 bases to trimming and J lost 4 bases; unmatched junction nucleotides: 4. Germline lookup yields CDR1 SGHTA and CDR2 FQGNSA. This CDR3 is 14 amino acids long. The CDR3 spells CASSRDRGADTQYF. CDR3 DNA sequence: TGTGCCAGCAGCAGAGACAGGGGGGCAGATACGCAGTATTTT.

J is TRBJ2-4 and V is TRBV18; 8 nucleotides match TRBD1. This CDR3 is 13 amino acids long. From germline, CDR1 is KGHSH and CDR2 LQKENI. Germline trimming cut 5 bases from V and 5 bases from J; bases unmatched to any gene: 2. The CDR3, as DNA: TGTGCCAGCTCATCGACAGGGGAAAACATTCAGTACTTC. The encoded protein is CASSSTGENIQYF.

Here the CDR3 reads CASSLVWTDEQYF. In DNA form, the CDR3 reads TGTGCCAGCAGCTTAGTATGGACAGACGAGCAGTACTTC. V usage is TRBV7-2 and J usage is TRBJ2-7; TRBD1 is a possible D gene (6 bases). V lost 1 base and J 5 bases, leaving 9 bases between the germline ends. This CDR3 contains 13 residues. Germline V CDR1 and CDR2: SGHTA, FQGNSA.

V and J are TRBV5-3 and TRBJ1-5, with D possibly being TRBD1 (5 bases). TRBV5-3 is noted as an ORF with a role that remains uncertain. This CDR3 region has 13 residues. V dropped 0 bases and J dropped 7 bases, with 8 bases sitting between them. The CDR3, as DNA: TGTGCCAGAAGCTTGGCAGGGAACCAGCCCCAGCATTTT. This sequence encodes CARSLAGNQPQHF.

V and J are TRBV6-4 and TRBJ2-2, with 9 bases that match TRBD1. Germline V gene data show CDR1 as MRHNA and CDR2 as SNTAGT. Losses at the gene ends were 4 bases for V and 4 bases for J; bases not matched to a gene: 1. The CDR3 extends over 14 amino acids. The CDR3 sequence is CASSAGQGTGELFF. The CDR3 nucleotides read TGTGCCAGCAGTGCGGGACAGGGCACCGGGGAGCTGTTTTTT.

This chain joins TRBV5-1 and TRBJ2-2, with a tentative D call TRBD2 (6 bases). Trimming took 0 bases from V and 3 from J, leaving 18 bases between them. The CDR3 runs 18 residues. CDR1 and CDR2 from the germline V gene are SGHRS and YFSETQ. CDR3 DNA: TGCGCCAGCAGCTTGGGAACGTCTGGCGGGGCCTACACCGGGGAGCTGTTTTTT. Translated, it gives CASSLGTSGGAYTGELFF.

The sample holds a few counts of this clone. CDR3 amino acids: CATSRSLVGSETQYF. CDR3 nucleotide sequence: TGTGCCACCAGCAGGTCCTTAGTGGGCAGCGAGACCCAGTACTTC. The V call is TRBV15, the J call TRBJ2-5; D unclear. Germline CDR1 LNHNV, CDR2 YYDKDF (reference sequence). The CDR3 covers 15 residues. V lost 3 bases, J lost 5 bases, and 16 bases lay in between.

V usage is TRBV18 and J usage is TRBJ1-3; 9 nucleotides agree with TRBD1. Germline-derived CDR1 and CDR2 are KGHSH and LQKENI. The CDR3 length is 15 residues. The ends lost 2 bases at V and 1 base at J; junction bases unmatched: 0. The CDR3 is CASSPGTGSGNTIYF. The CDR3 DNA is TGTGCCAGCTCACCAGGGACAGGGTCTGGAAACACCATATATTTT.

The chain links TRBV5-4 to TRBJ2-5; 10 bases fit TRBD2. Germline values: CDR1 SGHNT, CDR2 YYREEE (reference sequence). J gave up 2 bases and V 4 bases, and 5 bases lay outside the gene matches. The CDR3 covers 15 residues. The DNA for the CDR3 is TGTGCCAGCAGCACTCGGACTAGCGGACAAGAGACCCAGTACTTC. Translation gives CASSTRTSGQETQYF.

This clone was picked up a small number of times. The J gene is TRBJ2-5, the V gene TRBV18; tentatively, D is TRBD1 (6 bases). Germline assignment: CDR1 KGHSH and CDR2 LQKENI. Trimming removed 3 bases from V and 7 bases from J, with 15 bases in between. This CDR3 has 14 residues. CDR3 loop: CASSPPQGRVTQYF. The CDR3 nucleotides are TGTGCCAGCTCACCGCCACAGGGACGGGTGACCCAGTACTTC. The full variable domain, completed using reference TRBV18 and TRBJ2-5, is NAGVMQNPRHLVRRRGQEARLRCSPMKGHSHVYWYRQLPEEGLKFMVYLQKENIIDESGMPKERFSAEFPKEGPSILRIQQVVRGDSAAYFCASSPPQGRVTQYFGPGTRLLVL.

The CDR3 here is CASSRPQGLYTDTQYF. CDR3 in DNA: TGTGCCAGCAGCCGTCCCCAGGGACTATACACAGATACGCAGTATTTT. The chain joins TRBV7-9 to TRBJ2-3; 7 bases agree with TRBD2. The V gene's germline CDR1 is SEHNR and CDR2 FQNEAQ (reference sequence). Unmatched junction bases numbered 10, after V lost 5 bases and J lost 2 bases. The CDR3 contains 16 residues.

This chain uses TRBV6-5 with TRBJ1-1; TRBD1 matches 10 bases. Germline CDR1 and CDR2: MNHEY and SVGAGI. Trimming removed 4 bases from V and 1 base from J; junction bases left unmatched: 6. The CDR3 sequence is 16 residues long. CDR3 amino acids: CASSFDRGLSNTEAFF. CDR3 DNA: TGTGCCAGCAGTTTCGACAGGGGGCTTTCGAACACTGAAGCTTTCTTT.

This clone was detected only a few times. J is TRBJ2-7 and V is TRBV29-1; D is possibly TRBD1 (6 bases). The CDR3 totals 12 residues. Germline V CDR1 and CDR2: SQVTM, ANQGSEA. Trimming shortened V by 3 bases and J by 5 bases, and 11 bases separated the two germline ends. CDR3 in DNA: TGCAGCGTTGAGTTGGGGGCGGACGAGCAGTACTTC. As protein: CSVELGADEQYF.

V is TRBV5-1 and J is TRBJ2-5; TRBD1 matches at 7 bases. Germline V CDR1 and CDR2: SGHRS, YFSETQ. CDR3 length: 14 amino acids. Trimming took 4 bases from V and 5 from J; bases not matched to a gene: 8. The CDR3 nucleotides read TGCGCCAGCAGCCCGAAGACAGGGCTGGAGACCCAGTACTTC. Translation: CASSPKTGLETQYF.

The chain joins TRBV11-2 to TRBJ2-7, with 8 nucleotides matching TRBD1. This CDR3 is built from 17 residues. V was pared by 1 base and J by 3 bases, with 11 bases of the junction left unmatched. CDR1 is SGHAT and CDR2 is FQNNGV in the germline V gene. The CDR3 sequence is CASSLATTGVGIYEQYF. In DNA form, the CDR3 reads TGTGCCAGCAGCTTAGCCACGACAGGGGTAGGGATCTACGAGCAGTACTTC.

The V and J genes are TRBV18 and TRBJ2-1; TRBD1 is a possible D gene (5 bases). The CDR3 is 15 amino acids. Looked up from germline, CDR1 is KGHSH and CDR2 is LQKENI. V dropped 1 base and J dropped 8 bases, with 15 bases sitting between them. For the CDR3, the DNA is TGTGCCAGCTCACCACTCCAGGGTTCTACCGATGAGCAGTTCTTC. It translates to CASSPLQGSTDEQFF.

The chain has TRBV12-5 and TRBJ2-3; possible D gene TRBD1, 6 bases. Per the germline V gene, CDR1 is LGHNT and CDR2 is FRNRAP. The CDR3 contains 13 residues. V was pared by 3 bases and J by 4 bases, with 8 bases between. Here the CDR3 reads CASGFGGADTQYF. The CDR3 DNA reads TGTGCTAGTGGTTTTGGGGGCGCAGATACGCAGTATTTT.

The chain links TRBV7-9 to TRBJ2-2; TRBD1 agrees at 8 bases. This CDR3 comprises 17 residues. V shed 5 bases and J 2 bases; nucleotides not matched to a gene: 10. Germline CDR1 is SEHNR and CDR2 is FQNEAQ (reference sequence). The CDR3 spells CASSPSTGDGNTGELFF. CDR3 DNA: TGTGCCAGCAGCCCATCGACAGGGGATGGTAACACCGGGGAGCTGTTTTTT.

The chain couples TRBV19 to TRBJ2-3; 10 positions match TRBD2. Looked up from germline, CDR1 is LNHDA and CDR2 is SQIVND (reference sequence). The CDR3 consists of 15 residues. The junction had 7 bases not matched to a gene; V was cut back by 4 bases and J by 6 bases. The CDR3 here is CASSTISGGSDTQYF. The CDR3 DNA reads as TGTGCCAGTAGTACCATTAGCGGGGGGTCGGATACGCAGTATTTT.

The rearrangement uses TRBV18 and TRBJ1-2, with TRBD1 matching 7 bases. Germline loops: CDR1 KGHSH, CDR2 LQKENI. V shed 1 base and J 6 bases; nucleotides not matched to a gene: 2. This CDR3 region has 13 residues. CDR3 coding DNA: TGTGCCAGCTCACCACTTACAGGGGATGGCTACACCTTC. Translation: CASSPLTGDGYTF.

The rearrangement links TRBV9 to TRBJ1-1, with D perhaps matching TRBD1 (6 bases). CDR3 size: 18 residues. V lost 0 bases and J 2 bases, leaving 20 bases between the germline ends. CDR1 is SGDLS and CDR2 is YYNGEE in the germline V gene. The CDR3 reads CASSVGEGGLGRNTEAFF. CDR3 in DNA: TGTGCCAGCAGCGTAGGGGAGGGGGGCTTAGGGAGAAACACTGAAGCTTTCTTT.

This clone has a handful of counts. The chain has TRBV10-3 and TRBJ2-7; 10 bases match TRBD1. Unmatched junction bases numbered 5, after V lost 3 bases and J lost 6 bases. Germline CDR1 ENHRY, CDR2 SYGVKD. The CDR3 is made up of 14 amino acids. In DNA, the CDR3 is TGTGCCATCAGTGACTCCGGACAGGGGGGCGAGCAGTACTTC. Translated: CAISDSGQGGEQYF.

V usage is TRBV11-3 and J usage is TRBJ1-2; D ambiguous. The CDR3 covers 18 residues. Germline CDR1 SGHNT, CDR2 YENEEA. The ends were cut back, 0 bases at V and 2 bases at J, with 19 bases in the middle. This CDR3 reads CASSLDPILGSTNYGYTF. The CDR3, as DNA: TGTGCCAGCAGCTTAGACCCCATTTTGGGCAGTACGAACTATGGCTACACCTTC. Full variable domain (remainder filled in from reference TRBV11-3 and TRBJ1-2): EAGVVQSPRYKIIEKKQPVAFWCNPISGHNTLYWYLQNLGQGPELLIRYENEEAVDDSQLPKDRFSAERLKGVDSTLKIQPAELGDSAVYLCASSLDPILGSTNYGYTFGSGTRLTVV.

The CDR3 sequence: CASSPYGDYGYTF. CDR3 bases: TGTGCCAGCAGCCCCTACGGGGACTATGGCTACACCTTC. This chain connects TRBV7-6 to TRBJ1-2, with D unresolved. The CDR3 is 13 residues long. V was trimmed by 5 bases and J by 3 bases, leaving 10 bases between them. Looked up from germline, CDR1 is SGHVS and CDR2 is FNYEAQ.

The chain has TRBV9 and TRBJ2-2; 8 nucleotides line up with TRBD2. Unmatched junction bases numbered 9, after V lost 2 bases and J lost 3 bases. CDR3 length: 17 amino acids. In germline, CDR1 is SGDLS, CDR2 YYNGEE. CDR3 sequence: CASSVEAGGRYTGELFF. The CDR3 region has the DNA TGTGCCAGCAGCGTCGAGGCGGGGGGCCGGTACACCGGGGAGCTGTTTTTT.